This T cell receptor beta chain was obtained from a study of shared clonotypes between healthy human individuals. Overall study: Per-donor plates numbered three CD4 naive, three CD4 memory, two CD8 naive and one CD8 memory. General study findings and limits: Larger estimated richness was generally seen in naive subsets than in memory subsets.

Germline assignment: CDR1 ENHRY and CDR2 SYGVKD. The CDR3 has 15 amino acids. V dropped 4 bases and J dropped 5 bases, with 15 bases sitting between them. To note about this clone: The antigen is not known.

Everyone who donated was a Caucasian adult who lived in Nashville, Tennessee. TCRdb keeps only in-frame clones here, not all; method: immunoSEQ multiplex PCR. This sample has about 340,000 clones; 73% occur once, and the top ten carry 10%. The chain combines TRBV10-3 with TRBJ1-5, with D possibly matching TRBD1 (6 bases). This TCR derives from a young man in good health. What was sequenced was memory CD4+ T cells sorted from blood. Indicated subset: CD45RA-negative fraction. The CDR3 here is CAISADLGAHQPQHF. CDR3 nucleotides: TGTGCCATCAGTGCTGACTTGGGGGCACATCAGCCCCAGCATTTT.